This T cell receptor (beta chain) was found in a study of cytotoxic CD8 clonotypes in ibrutinib-treated CLL. Points from the study as a whole: With treatment, public clonotypes, which were uncommon, either contracted or remained stable. Against age-matched healthy donors, baseline clonality ran higher and tracked circulating CD8+ T-cell counts.

This table comes from immunoSEQ multiplex PCR, and its TCRdb copy is limited to in-frame clones, with some not included. The sample includes 100,000 to 150,000 clones, 80% to 90% seen only once; the top ten take about 2%. A remark on this clone: What it recognizes is unknown.

Germline V gene sequence: CDR1 SQVTM, CDR2 ANQGSEA. Between the trimmed V and J ends, which lost 3 bases and 0 bases, there was a span of 6 bases. CDR3 size: 13 residues. About 2 micrograms of genomic DNA, which was extracted from cryopreserved PBMCs, served as the material used for the TCR beta libraries. This clonotype originated in a human donor with chronic lymphocytic leukemia. Sequenced material: PBMCs, taken after 24 months of ibrutinib treatment. The chain joins TRBV29-1 to TRBJ2-4; D is perhaps TRBD2 (5 bases). CDR3 DNA: TGCAGCGTTGACGGGAAAGCCAAAAACATTCAGTACTTC. Protein: CSVDGKAKNIQYF. The variable domain in full, with the rest retrieved from reference TRBV29-1 and TRBJ2-4, is SAVISQKPSRDICQRGTSLTIQCQVDSQVTMMFWYRQQPGQSLTLIATANQGSEATYESGFVIDKFPISRPNLTFSTLTVSNMSPEDSSIYLCSVDGKAKNIQYFGAGTRLSVL.